This T cell receptor beta chain was documented in a study of Ad26.COV2.S vaccination and SARS-CoV-2 variants. The CDR3 is 14 amino acids. The V gene's germline CDR1 is LNHDA and CDR2 SQIVND (reference sequence). With 3 bases removed from V and 11 bases from J, the gap between germline ends came to 19 bases. The treatment was: some 19 received Ad26.COV2.S at low or high dose, single or two shots; 5 received placebo; per-sample allocation not given. At day 63 after the first vaccine or placebo injection, samples were drawn. Expression of Wuhan-strain SARS-CoV-2 spike came from the Ad26 vector that formed the vaccine. The repertoire was sequenced with immunoSEQ multiplex PCR; TCRdb's copy has only in-frame clones and lacks some. The table records about 680,000 clones, around 92% of them present only once.

The sequence came from a person aged 18-60 years who received the Ad26.COV2.S COVID-19 vaccine or a placebo. The rearrangement uses TRBV19 and TRBJ1-1; the D gene is possibly TRBD1 (6 bases). The sample consisted of peripheral blood, taken in a trial of Ad26.COV2.S vaccine versus placebo. This CDR3 is CASSISGGGGSAFF. The DNA for the CDR3 is TGTGCCAGTAGTATTTCGGGTGGTGGGGGCAGCGCTTTCTTT. Full variable domain (rest looked up from reference TRBV19 and TRBJ1-1): DGGITQSPKYLFRKEGQNVTLSCEQNLNHDAMYWYRQDPGQGLRLIYYSQIVNDFQKGDIAEGYSVSREKKESFPLTVTSAQKNPTAFYLCASSISGGGGSAFFGQGTRLTVV.